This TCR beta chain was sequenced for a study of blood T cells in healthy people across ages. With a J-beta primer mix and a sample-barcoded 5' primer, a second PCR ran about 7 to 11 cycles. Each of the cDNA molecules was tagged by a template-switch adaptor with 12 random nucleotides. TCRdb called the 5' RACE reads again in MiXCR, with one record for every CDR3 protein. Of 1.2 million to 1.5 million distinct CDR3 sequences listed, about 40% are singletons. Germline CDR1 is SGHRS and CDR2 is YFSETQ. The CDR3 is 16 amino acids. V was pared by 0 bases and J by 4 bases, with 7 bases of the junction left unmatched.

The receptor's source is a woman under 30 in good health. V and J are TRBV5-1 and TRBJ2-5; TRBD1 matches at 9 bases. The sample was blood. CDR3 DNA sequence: TGCGCCAGCAGCTTGGGCCCGGACAGGGGAACAGAGACCCAGTACTTC. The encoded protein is CASSLGPDRGTETQYF.